This T cell receptor beta chain was found in a study of T cell clonality in common variable immunodeficiency. General study results and limits: CVID subjects shared fewer TCRbeta clones than healthy controls did. Common variable immunodeficiency TCR beta sequences reportedly had fewer deletions and N-nucleotide insertions.

V lost 3 bases, J lost 3 bases, and 5 bases stayed unmatched. Germline loops: CDR1 LNHDA, CDR2 SQIVND (reference sequence). The CDR3 loop spans 15 amino acids. Sequencing input was equivalent genomic DNA from CVID and controls. The data were produced by immunoSEQ multiplex PCR, yet TCRdb's version contains in-frame clones alone and is incomplete. This sample has 35,000 or so clones, each found more than once. A word on this clone: Its antigen remains unknown. Read sequence stops 3 residues before the CDR3 end, and the germline J gene provides the missing end.

J is TRBJ2-5 and V is TRBV19; 9 nucleotides align to TRBD1. The TCR comes from a human donor with common variable immunodeficiency. The sample taken for sequencing was peripheral blood mononuclear cells. Incomplete CDR3 DNA: TGTGCCAGTAGTATTCCCGGACAGGGGAAAGAGACC. Translating it yields CASSIPGQGKET. The CDR3 reads in full as CASSIPGQGKETQYF. The whole variable domain, filled in from reference TRBV19 and TRBJ2-5, reads DGGITQSPKYLFRKEGQNVTLSCEQNLNHDAMYWYRQDPGQGLRLIYYSQIVNDFQKGDIAEGYSVSREKKESFPLTVTSAQKNPTAFYLCASSIPGQGKETQYFGPGTRLLVL.